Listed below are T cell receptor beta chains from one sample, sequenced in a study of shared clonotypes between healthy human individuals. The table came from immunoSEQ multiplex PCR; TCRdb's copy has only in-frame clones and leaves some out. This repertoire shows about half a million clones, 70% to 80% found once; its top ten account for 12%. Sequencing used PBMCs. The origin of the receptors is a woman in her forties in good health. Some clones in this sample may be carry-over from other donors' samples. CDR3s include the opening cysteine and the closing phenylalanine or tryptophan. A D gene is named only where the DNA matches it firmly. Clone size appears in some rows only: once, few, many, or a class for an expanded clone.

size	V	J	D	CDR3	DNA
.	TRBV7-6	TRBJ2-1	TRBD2	CASSPSGKSHNEQFF	TGTGCCAGCAGCCCTAGCGGGAAGTCCCACAATGAGCAGTTCTTC
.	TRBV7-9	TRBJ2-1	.	CASSFGHYNEQFF	TGTGCCAGCAGCTTCGGGCACTACAATGAGCAGTTCTTC
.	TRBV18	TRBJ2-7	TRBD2	CASSPSGGVSYEQYF	TGTGCCAGCTCCCCGAGTGGGGGGGTATCCTACGAGCAGTACTTC
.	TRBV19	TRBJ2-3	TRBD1	CASSTTGGTDTQYF	TGTGCCAGTAGTACAACAGGGGGCACAGATACGCAGTATTTT
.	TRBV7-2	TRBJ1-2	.	CASSPLGGGYTF	TGTGCCAGCAGCCCGCTTGGGGGTGGCTACACCTTC
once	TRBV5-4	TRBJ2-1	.	CASSKNNEQFF	TGTGCCAGCAGCAAGAACAATGAGCAGTTCTTC
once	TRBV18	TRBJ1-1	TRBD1	CASSDRGNTEAFF	TGTGCCAGCTCAGACAGGGGTAACACTGAAGCTTTCTTT
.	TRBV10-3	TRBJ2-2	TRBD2	CAISGGLAGVTGELFF	TGTGCCATCAGCGGTGGACTAGCGGGAGTCACCGGGGAGCTGTTTTTT
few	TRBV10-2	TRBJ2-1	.	CASSDNRRGSNEQFF	TGCGCCAGCAGTGACAACCGAAGAGGCAGCAATGAGCAGTTCTTC
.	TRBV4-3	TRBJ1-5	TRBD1	CASSQDARGIRQPQHF	TGCGCCAGCAGCCAAGATGCCAGGGGGATACGTCAGCCCCAGCATTTT
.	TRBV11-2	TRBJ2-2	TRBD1	CASRPIRTGKTGELFF	TGTGCCAGCAGACCTATTCGGACAGGGAAAACCGGGGAGCTGTTTTTT
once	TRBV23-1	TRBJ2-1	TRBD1	CASSLGTGDLTSPATLYNEQFF	TGCGCCAGCAGTCTAGGGACAGGGGATTTGACTAGCCCTGCTACACTATACAATGAGCAGTTCTTC